This T cell receptor (beta chain) was captured in a study of early T cells in non-severe SARS-CoV-2 infection. Study-level background: Chains stayed unpaired after sequencing of bulk RNA from unsorted whole blood.

CDR1 and CDR2 (germline): SGHRS, YFSETQ. Between the trimmed V and J ends, which lost 0 bases and 2 bases, there was a span of 12 bases. CDR3 length equals 15 residues. This clonotype occurred many times. The target antigen is unknown. The library protocol tagged individual cDNA molecules with unique molecular identifiers. TCRdb analysed the 5' RACE reads with MiXCR anew, one entry per CDR3 protein. Found here are 30,000 to 35,000 distinct CDR3 sequences, approximately 5% of them singletons; the top ten hold just under 8%. Findings and caveats of the study: Anti-spike CD8 specificities were favored by VDJdb matching, whose results missed private and CD4 specificities.

Sequenced sample: whole blood. This rearrangement joins TRBV5-1 to TRBJ2-7; D remains ambiguous. The TCR sequence derives from an adult who was a healthcare worker with PCR-confirmed SARS-CoV-2 infection or an uninfected control (not recorded which). CDR3 in DNA: TGCGCCAGCAGCTTGGAGGACGGAAGTCCCTACGAGCAGTACTTC. This gives the protein CASSLEDGSPYEQYF.